One sample yielded the 31 T cell receptor beta chains listed below, sequenced in a study of blood T cells in healthy people across ages. With a J-beta primer mix and a sample-barcoded 5' primer, a second PCR ran about 7 to 12 cycles. From the 5' RACE reads, TCRdb called clonotypes with MiXCR, one entry per CDR3 protein. The sample shows 760,000 or so distinct CDR3 sequences, around 25% of them seen only once. The sample was also linked to a second study, of T cells of mothers and their children.

Sequenced sample: blood. The origin of the receptors is a boy between 10 and 17 years old in good health.

There are a few counts of this clonotype. V gene TRBV7-8 combines with J gene TRBJ2-7; 13 nucleotides align to TRBD2. The DNA end lines up better with TRBJ2-5; the J call may be wrong. The CDR3 has 18 amino acids. Germline V gene lookup returns CDR1 SGHVS and CDR2 FQNEAQ. The DNA for the CDR3 is TGTGCCAGCAGCTTAGGCCAACTAGCGGGAGGGCCGGGGGAGACCCAGTACTTC. It specifies CASSLGQLAGGPGETQYF.

This clonotype was detected a few times. V gene TRBV3-1 combines with J gene TRBJ2-4, with 9 bases matching TRBD1. This CDR3 region has 15 residues. Germline V gene data show CDR1 as LGHDT and CDR2 as YNNKEL (reference sequence). Trimming removed 3 bases from V and 7 bases from J; junction bases left unmatched: 7. CDR3 region: CASSQMTGGNNIQYF. CDR3 in DNA: TGTGCCAGCAGCCAGATGACAGGGGGTAATAACATTCAGTACTTC. Drawing the rest from reference TRBV3-1 and TRBJ2-4, the complete variable domain is DTAVSQTPKYLVTQMGNDKSIKCEQNLGHDTMYWYKQDSKKFLKIMFSYNNKELIINETVPNRFSPKSPDKAHLNLHINSLELGDSAVYFCASSQMTGGNNIQYFGAGTRLSVL.

The table lists this clonotype with a few counts. The genes are TRBV11-2 and TRBJ2-2; 7 bases agree with TRBD1. Germline CDR1 SGHAT, CDR2 FQNNGV. The V and J ends lost 5 bases and 4 bases, in that order; junction bases with no gene match: 4. The CDR3 covers 14 residues. The CDR3 nucleotides read TGTGCCAGCAGCGGCCCAGGGGGCACCGGGGAGCTGTTTTTT. Translation gives CASSGPGGTGELFF.

The V and J genes are TRBV7-2 and TRBJ2-5; D unclear. The J call may be mistaken, given a closer DNA end match to TRBJ2-1. This CDR3 contains 14 residues. Germline V gene data show CDR1 as SGHTA and CDR2 as FQGNSA. The DNA of the CDR3 is TGTGCCAGCAGCCCCATCTACCGGTCAAATGAGCAGTTCTTC. Protein: CASSPIYRSNEQFF.

This clonotype showed up just a few times. The chain recombines TRBV7-3 with TRBJ2-6, with D perhaps TRBD1 or TRBD2 (5 bases each). Per the germline V gene, CDR1 is SGHTA and CDR2 is FQGTGA. Trimming pared 8 bases from V and 0 bases from J, leaving 11 bases between. The CDR3 spans 15 residues. The CDR3 loop is CASGTDVSGANVLTF. The CDR3 nucleotides read TGTGCCAGCGGGACGGACGTCTCTGGGGCCAACGTCCTGACTTTC. Supplemented by reference TRBV7-3 and TRBJ2-6, the full variable domain reads GAGVSQTPSNKVTEKGKYVELRCDPISGHTALYWYRQSLGQGPEFLIYFQGTGAADDSGLPNDRFFAVRPEGSVSTLKIQRTERGDSAVYLCASGTDVSGANVLTFGAGSRLTVL.

The sample holds a few counts of this clonotype. The rearrangement joins TRBV27 to TRBJ2-5; D is ambiguous. The CDR3 is made up of 14 amino acids. CDR1 is MNHEY and CDR2 is SMNVEV in the germline V gene (reference sequence). Between the trimmed V and J ends, which lost 6 bases and 4 bases, there was a span of 15 bases. In nucleotides, the CDR3 is TGTGCCAGCAGACCAGGAGTTACTGCAGAGACCCAGTACTTC. Protein sequence: CASRPGVTAETQYF.

The chain employs TRBV7-6 and TRBJ2-5; D may be TRBD2 (5 bases). The J call is in doubt because the DNA end fits TRBJ2-7 better. The CDR3 extends over 15 amino acids. The V gene's germline CDR1 is SGHVS and CDR2 FNYEAQ. CDR3 in DNA: TGTGCCAGCAGCCCAGCTGAGGGAGAGGGCTACGAGCAGTACTTC. Its translation: CASSPAEGEGYEQYF.

The chain combines TRBV20-1 with TRBJ2-7, with 8 positions matching TRBD1. V shed 3 bases, J shed 5 bases, and the junction held 9 bases outside the gene matches. The CDR3 runs to 14 residues. Germline CDR1 reads DFQATT; CDR2 reads SNEGSKA (reference sequence). The CDR3 is CSARARTGKDEQYF. The CDR3 bases are TGCAGTGCTAGGGCCCGGACAGGGAAGGACGAGCAGTACTTC.

The CDR3 loop is CASSFDGKLGETQYF. DNA of the CDR3: TGTGCCAGCAGCTTCGACGGGAAGTTAGGGGAGACCCAGTACTTC. The chain joins TRBV7-2 to TRBJ2-5, with TRBD2 as a possible D gene (5 bases). The CDR3 is made up of 15 amino acids. Germline CDR1 and CDR2: SGHTA and FQGNSA. With 3 bases removed from V and 5 bases from J, the gap between germline ends came to 16 bases.

The chain couples TRBV12-3 or TRBV12-4 to TRBJ1-3; D call uncertain. The germline V and J ends were trimmed by 5 bases and 0 bases, with 14 bases remaining between them. The CDR3 is made up of 16 amino acids. Written as DNA, the CDR3 is TGTGCCAGCAGTCCAAATGTTGCAGCCTCTGGAAACACCATATATTTT. As protein: CASSPNVAASGNTIYF.

V and J are TRBV29-1 and TRBJ2-7, with D possibly TRBD2 on 6 matching bases. Looked up from germline, CDR1 is SQVTM and CDR2 is ANQGSEA. V was pared by 4 bases and J by 0 bases, with 16 bases between. The CDR3 extends over 15 amino acids. This CDR3 is CSVAGAGRSSYEQYF. The CDR3 DNA is TGCAGCGTTGCCGGGGCGGGAAGGAGCTCCTACGAGCAGTACTTC.

In its sample, this clonotype was seen a few times. J is TRBJ2-3 and V is TRBV24-1; TRBD2 agrees at 10 bases. The CDR3 sequence is 14 residues long. J lost 3 bases, V lost 7 bases, and 3 bases had no gene match. Germline values: CDR1 KGHDR, CDR2 SFDVKD. The CDR3 region has the DNA TGTGCCACCAGACTAGCGGGGAGGACAGATACGCAGTATTTT. Amino acid sequence: CATRLAGRTDTQYF.

V and J are TRBV7-8 and TRBJ1-4, with D possibly matching TRBD1 (5 bases). Deletions cut 8 bases from V and 4 bases from J, with 26 bases between. The germline V gene encodes CDR1 SGHVS and CDR2 FQNEAQ. The CDR3 consists of 18 residues. In nucleotides, the CDR3 is TGTGCCAGCTCCATTCCCGACCGGGACGCAAAACGTAATGAAAAACTGTTTTTT. It codes for CASSIPDRDAKRNEKLFF.

The V gene is TRBV13, the J gene TRBJ2-6; D may be TRBD1 (6 bases). The V and J ends lost 4 bases and 1 base respectively, with 8 bases between them. Germline CDR1 PRHDT, CDR2 FYEKMQ (reference sequence). This CDR3 contains 15 residues. The CDR3 protein is CASSSGVSGANVLTF. CDR3 coding DNA: TGTGCCAGCAGCTCAGGGGTGTCTGGGGCCAACGTCCTGACTTTC.

The rearrangement links TRBV5-1 to TRBJ2-2, with a possible D match to TRBD1 (5 bases). CDR1 and CDR2 from the germline V gene are SGHRS and YFSETQ. V was cut by 4 bases and J by 3 bases, with 13 bases left in between. The CDR3 length is 15 residues. The CDR3 sequence: CASSGRDSYTGELFF. CDR3 in DNA: TGCGCCAGCAGCGGCCGTGACAGCTACACCGGGGAGCTGTTTTTT.

The CDR3 protein is CASSYASGIQETQYF. CDR3 sequence (DNA): TGTGCCAGCAGTTACGCTAGCGGCATCCAAGAGACCCAGTACTTC. The gene calls are TRBV6-2 or TRBV6-3 and TRBJ2-5; 7 nucleotides agree with TRBD2. The ends lost 2 bases at V and 1 base at J; junction bases unmatched: 4. The CDR3 is 15 amino acids. The germline CDR1 and CDR2 sequences are MNHEY and SVGEGT.

This clonotype was seen more than once but under ten times. The chain's CDR3 is CASTHAALGTDTQYF. The CDR3 region has the DNA TGTGCCAGCACTCACGCGGCGTTGGGCACAGATACGCAGTATTTT. The chain combines TRBV28 with TRBJ2-3; D unclear. CDR1 MDHEN and CDR2 SYDVKM come from the germline V gene. V was trimmed by 7 bases and J by 1 base, leaving 15 bases between them. The CDR3 contains 15 residues.

This clonotype has more than one count but fewer than ten. The V gene is TRBV27, the J gene TRBJ1-5, with D uncertain. The germline CDR1 and CDR2 sequences are MNHEY and SMNVEV (reference sequence). The ends were cut back, 3 bases at V and 5 bases at J, with 11 bases in the middle. This CDR3 contains 14 residues. The chain's CDR3 is CASSFSGPDQPQHF. The CDR3 nucleotides are TGTGCCAGCAGTTTTTCGGGTCCCGATCAGCCCCAGCATTTT.

The gene calls are TRBV7-2 and TRBJ2-5, with D perhaps TRBD1 or TRBD2 (7 bases each). The germline gives CDR1 SGHTA, CDR2 FQGNSA. The length of the CDR3 is 15 residues. The V gene lost 6 bases and the J gene lost 5 bases, with 19 bases spanning the gap. The CDR3 sequence: CASSRQGGDRETQYF. The CDR3 nucleotides are TGTGCCAGCAGTCGGCAGGGGGGGGACCGGGAGACCCAGTACTTC.

The chain joins TRBV19 to TRBJ2-4; TRBD2 aligns across 11 bases. V gave up 6 bases and J gave up 2 bases; unmatched junction bases: 6. The CDR3 covers 16 residues. Germline CDR1 is LNHDA and CDR2 is SQIVND (reference sequence). The CDR3 sequence: CASRSLAGVTKNIQYF. The CDR3 coding sequence is TGTGCCAGTAGATCACTAGCGGGAGTAACCAAAAACATTCAGTACTTC.

This clonotype was seen more than once but under ten times. This chain connects TRBV10-2 to TRBJ2-5, with 9 bases fitting TRBD2. Matching the DNA end better, TRBJ2-1 makes the J call doubtful. The CDR3 has 14 residues. Germline lookup yields CDR1 WSHSY and CDR2 SAAADI. This CDR3 reads CASSALLQREDQFF. The CDR3, as DNA: TGCGCCAGCAGTGCCCTTCTCCAGCGGGAGGACCAGTTCTTC.

This clonotype turned up a few times. This sequence joins TRBV27 and TRBJ1-1; D perhaps matches TRBD1 (5 bases). The CDR3 totals 11 residues. Germline V gene sequence: CDR1 MNHEY, CDR2 SMNVEV (reference sequence). V was pared by 7 bases and J by 9 bases, with 12 bases between. CDR3 region: CASKRGPQAFF. The CDR3 DNA reads TGTGCCAGCAAAAGGGGCCCCCAAGCTTTCTTT.

This clonotype was found a few times. This rearrangement joins TRBV3-1 to TRBJ2-4; 9 positions match TRBD2. This CDR3 region has 17 residues. Germline CDR1 and CDR2: LGHDT and YNNKEL (reference sequence). V lost 1 base, J lost 8 bases, and 12 bases stayed unmatched. The CDR3 DNA follows: TGTGCCAGCAGCCAAGTTGTGCGGGAGGGCCTCGCAGACATTCAGTACTTC. It yields the protein CASSQVVREGLADIQYF.

This clonotype was seen only a few times. The DNA for the CDR3 is TGTGCCAGCAGCTTAGGCAGAACAGTTACCTACGAGCAGTACTTC. This gives the protein CASSLGRTVTYEQYF. The gene calls are TRBV13 and TRBJ2-1; the D is unclear. Near its end, the DNA agrees better with TRBJ2-7, so the J call may be wrong. The CDR3 totals 15 residues. CDR1 is PRHDT, CDR2 FYEKMQ, per germline (reference sequence).

The J gene is TRBJ2-5, the V gene TRBV21-1; no DNA check was done on the table's D call, TRBD2. TRBV21-1 is a known pseudogene. The CDR3 is 19 residues long. The DNA for the CDR3 is TGTGCCAGCAGCAAAGTGACGCCCGGGACTAGCGGCCGAGGGGAGACCCAGTACTTC. This codes for CASSKVTPGTSGRGETQYF.

This chain joins TRBV14 and TRBJ2-7, with D possibly being TRBD1 (5 bases). Germline values: CDR1 SGHDN, CDR2 FVKESK. V lost 2 bases and J lost 6, with 14 bases in between. This CDR3 spans 14 amino acids. CDR3 sequence: CASSQYQGTGEQYF. The CDR3 DNA is TGTGCCAGCAGCCAATACCAGGGAACAGGCGAGCAGTACTTC.

The chain is built from TRBV7-3 and TRBJ2-5; no firm D call. The CDR3 totals 11 residues. V shed 5 bases and J shed 7 bases, with 8 bases lying between them. Germline V CDR1 and CDR2: SGHTA, FQGTGA. The chain's CDR3 is CASSPPRTQYF. In DNA form, the CDR3 reads TGTGCCAGCAGCCCGCCTAGGACCCAGTACTTC.

This clonotype was detected a few times. The chain uses TRBV6-2 or TRBV6-3 and TRBJ2-7; D gene unclear. The germline gives CDR1 MNHEY, CDR2 SVGEGT. The CDR3 spans 12 residues. The germline V and J ends were trimmed by 2 bases and 3 bases, with 5 bases remaining between them. CDR3 coding DNA: TGTGCCAGCAGTTACGACTTCTACGAGCAGTACTTC. It codes for CASSYDFYEQYF.

Only a few counts were recorded for this clonotype. One junction end does not reproduce the germline sequence, and a read error may be involved. CDR3: CASSDLEGGGQETQYF. The DNA for the CDR3 is TGTGCTAGCAGCGACCTCGAGGGAGGGGGTCAAGAGACCCAGTACTTC. The rearrangement joins TRBV7-7 to TRBJ2-5; maybe TRBD2 (7 bases). This CDR3 is built from 16 residues. The germline V gene encodes CDR1 SSHAT and CDR2 FNYEAQ (reference sequence).

The rearrangement joins TRBV6-5 to TRBJ2-3, with D possibly called TRBD1 or TRBD2 (7 bases each). Germline loops: CDR1 MNHEY, CDR2 SVGAGI. V was pared by 2 bases and J by 6 bases, with 15 bases between. CDR3 size: 15 residues. The CDR3 region has the DNA TGTGCCAGCAGTTACACCGACAGGGAGGGGGATACGCAGTATTTT. Its protein is CASSYTDREGDTQYF.

V usage is TRBV25-1 and J usage is TRBJ2-7, with no clear D. Trimming left V 3 bases short and J 4 bases short, with 13 bases between. From germline, CDR1 is MGHDK and CDR2 SYGVNS. The CDR3 length is 14 residues. DNA of the CDR3: TGTGCCAGCAGTGACCGGGTAGCAACGTACGAGCAGTACTTC. It is translated as CASSDRVATYEQYF.